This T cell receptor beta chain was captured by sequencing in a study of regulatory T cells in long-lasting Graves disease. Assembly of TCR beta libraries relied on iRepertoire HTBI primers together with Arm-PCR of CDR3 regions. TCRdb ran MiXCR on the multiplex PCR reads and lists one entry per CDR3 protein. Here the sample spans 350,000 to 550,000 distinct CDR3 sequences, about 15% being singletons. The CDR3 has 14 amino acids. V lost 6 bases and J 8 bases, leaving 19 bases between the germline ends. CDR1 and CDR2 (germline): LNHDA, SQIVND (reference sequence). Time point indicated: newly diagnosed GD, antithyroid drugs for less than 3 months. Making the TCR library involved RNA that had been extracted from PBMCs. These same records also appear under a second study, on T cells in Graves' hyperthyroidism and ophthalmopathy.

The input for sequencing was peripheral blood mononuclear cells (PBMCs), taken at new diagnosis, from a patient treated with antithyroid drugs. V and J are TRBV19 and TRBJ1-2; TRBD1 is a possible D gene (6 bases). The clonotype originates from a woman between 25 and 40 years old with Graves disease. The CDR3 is CASSETTGTVGYTF. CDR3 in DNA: TGTGCCAGTAGCGAAACAACAGGGACTGTCGGCTACACCTTC.